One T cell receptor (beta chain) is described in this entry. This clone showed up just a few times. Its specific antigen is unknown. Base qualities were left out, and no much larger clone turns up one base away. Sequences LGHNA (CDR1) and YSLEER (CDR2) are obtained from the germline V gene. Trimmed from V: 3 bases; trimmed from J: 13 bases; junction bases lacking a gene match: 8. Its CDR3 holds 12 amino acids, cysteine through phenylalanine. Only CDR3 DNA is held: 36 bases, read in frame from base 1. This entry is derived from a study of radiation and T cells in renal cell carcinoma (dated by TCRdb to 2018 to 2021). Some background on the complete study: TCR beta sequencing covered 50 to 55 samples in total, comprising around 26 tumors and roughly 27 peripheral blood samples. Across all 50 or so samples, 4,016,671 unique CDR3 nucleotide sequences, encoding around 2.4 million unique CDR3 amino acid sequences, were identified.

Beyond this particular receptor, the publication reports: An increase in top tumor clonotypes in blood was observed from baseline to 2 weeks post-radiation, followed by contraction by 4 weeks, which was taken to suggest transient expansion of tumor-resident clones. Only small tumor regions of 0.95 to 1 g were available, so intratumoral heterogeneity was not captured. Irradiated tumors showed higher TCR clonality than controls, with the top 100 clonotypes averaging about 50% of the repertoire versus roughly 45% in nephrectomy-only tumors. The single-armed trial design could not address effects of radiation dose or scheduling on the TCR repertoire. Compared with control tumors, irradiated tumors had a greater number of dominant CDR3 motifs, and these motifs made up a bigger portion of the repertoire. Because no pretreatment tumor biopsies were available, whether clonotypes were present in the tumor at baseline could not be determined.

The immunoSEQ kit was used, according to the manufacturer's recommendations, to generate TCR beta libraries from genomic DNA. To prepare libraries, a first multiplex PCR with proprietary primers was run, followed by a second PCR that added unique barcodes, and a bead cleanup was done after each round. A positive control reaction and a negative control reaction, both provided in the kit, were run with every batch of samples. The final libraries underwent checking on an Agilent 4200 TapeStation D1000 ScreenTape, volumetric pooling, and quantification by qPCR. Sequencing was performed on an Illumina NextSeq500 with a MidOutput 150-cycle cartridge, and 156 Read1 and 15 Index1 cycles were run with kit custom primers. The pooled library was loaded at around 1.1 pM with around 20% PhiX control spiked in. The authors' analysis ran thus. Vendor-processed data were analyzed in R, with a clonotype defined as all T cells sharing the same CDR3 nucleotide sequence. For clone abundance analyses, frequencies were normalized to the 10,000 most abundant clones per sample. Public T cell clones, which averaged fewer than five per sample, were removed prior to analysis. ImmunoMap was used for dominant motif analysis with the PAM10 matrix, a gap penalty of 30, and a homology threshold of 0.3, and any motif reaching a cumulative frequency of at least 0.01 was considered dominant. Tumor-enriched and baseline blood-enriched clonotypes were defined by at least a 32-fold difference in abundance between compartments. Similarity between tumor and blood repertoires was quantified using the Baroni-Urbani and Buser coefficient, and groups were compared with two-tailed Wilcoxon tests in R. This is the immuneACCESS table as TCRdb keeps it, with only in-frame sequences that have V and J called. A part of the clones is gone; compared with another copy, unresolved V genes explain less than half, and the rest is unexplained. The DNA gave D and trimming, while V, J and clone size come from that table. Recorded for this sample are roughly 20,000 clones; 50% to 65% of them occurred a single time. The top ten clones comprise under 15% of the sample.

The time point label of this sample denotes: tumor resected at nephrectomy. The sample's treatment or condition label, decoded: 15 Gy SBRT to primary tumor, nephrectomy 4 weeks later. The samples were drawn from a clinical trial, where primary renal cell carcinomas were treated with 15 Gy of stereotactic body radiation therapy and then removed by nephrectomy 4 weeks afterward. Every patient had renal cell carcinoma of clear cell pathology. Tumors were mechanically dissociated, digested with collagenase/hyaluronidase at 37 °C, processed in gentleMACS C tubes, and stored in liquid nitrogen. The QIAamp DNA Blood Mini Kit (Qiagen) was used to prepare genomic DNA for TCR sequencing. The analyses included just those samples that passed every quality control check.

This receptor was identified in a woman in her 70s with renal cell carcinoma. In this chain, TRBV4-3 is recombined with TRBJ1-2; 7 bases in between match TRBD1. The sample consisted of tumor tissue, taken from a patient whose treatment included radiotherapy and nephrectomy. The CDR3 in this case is CASSQSETGFTF. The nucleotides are TGCGCCAGCAGCCAGTCTGAGACAGGGTTCACCTTC.